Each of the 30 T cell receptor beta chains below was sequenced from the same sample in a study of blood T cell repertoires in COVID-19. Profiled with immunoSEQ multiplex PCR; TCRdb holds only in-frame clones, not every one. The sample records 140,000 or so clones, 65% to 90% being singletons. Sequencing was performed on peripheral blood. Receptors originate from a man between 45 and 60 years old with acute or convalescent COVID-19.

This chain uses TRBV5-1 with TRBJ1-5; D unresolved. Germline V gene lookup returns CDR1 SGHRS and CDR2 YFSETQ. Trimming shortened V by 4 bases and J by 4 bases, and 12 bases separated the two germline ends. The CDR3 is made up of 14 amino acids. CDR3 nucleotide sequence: TGCGCCAGCAGCCATGACGGGAAAAATCAGCCCCAGCATTTT. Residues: CASSHDGKNQPQHF.

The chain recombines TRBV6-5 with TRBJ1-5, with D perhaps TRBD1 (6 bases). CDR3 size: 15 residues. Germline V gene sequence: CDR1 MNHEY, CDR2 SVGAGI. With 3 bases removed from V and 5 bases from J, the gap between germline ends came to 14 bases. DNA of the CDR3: TGTGCCAGCAGTTATGGAACAGAGGGGGATCAGCCCCAGCATTTT. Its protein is CASSYGTEGDQPQHF.

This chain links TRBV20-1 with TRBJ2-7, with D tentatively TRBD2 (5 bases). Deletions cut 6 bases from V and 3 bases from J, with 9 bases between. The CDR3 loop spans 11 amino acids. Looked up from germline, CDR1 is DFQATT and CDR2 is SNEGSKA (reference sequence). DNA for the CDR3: TGCAGTGCCCTACTAGGCTACGAGCAGTACTTC. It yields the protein CSALLGYEQYF.

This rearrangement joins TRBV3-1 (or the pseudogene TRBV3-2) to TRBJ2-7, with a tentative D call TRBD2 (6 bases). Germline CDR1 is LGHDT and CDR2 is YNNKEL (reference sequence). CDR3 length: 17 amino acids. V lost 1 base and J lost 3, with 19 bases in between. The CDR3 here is CASSQASGSRKNYEQYF. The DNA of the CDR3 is TGTGCCAGCAGCCAAGCATCCGGGAGCCGAAAGAACTACGAGCAGTACTTC.

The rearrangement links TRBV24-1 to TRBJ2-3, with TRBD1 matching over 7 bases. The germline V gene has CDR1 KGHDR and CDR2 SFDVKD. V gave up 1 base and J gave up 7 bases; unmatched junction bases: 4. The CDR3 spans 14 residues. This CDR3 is CATSDFPGQYTQYF. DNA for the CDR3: TGTGCCACCAGTGATTTCCCGGGACAGTATACGCAGTATTTT.

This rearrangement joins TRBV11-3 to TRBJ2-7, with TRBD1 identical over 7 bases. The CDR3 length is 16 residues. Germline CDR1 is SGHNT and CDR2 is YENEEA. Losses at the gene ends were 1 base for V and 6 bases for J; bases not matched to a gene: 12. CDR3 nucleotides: TGTGCCAGCAGCTTAGGATACGGGACAGAGGGTCGCGAGCAGTACTTC. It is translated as CASSLGYGTEGREQYF.

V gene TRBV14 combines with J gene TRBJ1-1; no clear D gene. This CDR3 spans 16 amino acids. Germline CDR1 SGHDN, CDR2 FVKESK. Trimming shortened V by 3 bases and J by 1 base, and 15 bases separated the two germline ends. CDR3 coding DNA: TGTGCCAGCAGCCAGGAGCAACTTGCCGCGAACACTGAAGCTTTCTTT. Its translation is CASSQEQLAANTEAFF.

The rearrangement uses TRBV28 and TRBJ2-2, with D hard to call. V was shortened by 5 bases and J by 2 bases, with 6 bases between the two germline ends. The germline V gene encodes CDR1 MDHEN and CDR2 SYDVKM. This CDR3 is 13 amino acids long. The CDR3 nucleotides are TGTGCCAGCAGTCAAGCCAACACCGGGGAGCTGTTTTTT. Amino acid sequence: CASSQANTGELFF. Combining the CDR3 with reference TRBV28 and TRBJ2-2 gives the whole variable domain DVKVTQSSRYLVKRTGEKVFLECVQDMDHENMFWYRQDPGLGLRLIYFSYDVKMKEKGDIPEGYSVSREKKERFSLILESASTNQTSMYLCASSQANTGELFFGEGSRLTVL.

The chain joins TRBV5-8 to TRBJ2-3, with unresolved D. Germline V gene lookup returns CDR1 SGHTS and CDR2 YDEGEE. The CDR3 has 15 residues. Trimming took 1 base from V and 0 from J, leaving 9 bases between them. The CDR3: CASSLLSGSTDTQYF. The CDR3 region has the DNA TGTGCCAGCAGCTTGTTGTCGGGTAGCACAGATACGCAGTATTTT.

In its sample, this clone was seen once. CDR3 residues: CSVSGQGQPQHF. Here the CDR3 DNA reads TGCAGCGTTTCCGGACAGGGGCAGCCCCAGCATTTT. This chain joins TRBV29-1 and TRBJ1-5; 9 nucleotides agree with TRBD1. With 5 bases clipped from V and 7 bases from J, the junction kept 3 bases outside the gene matches. There are 12 residues in the CDR3. Germline V gene lookup returns CDR1 SQVTM and CDR2 ANQGSEA.

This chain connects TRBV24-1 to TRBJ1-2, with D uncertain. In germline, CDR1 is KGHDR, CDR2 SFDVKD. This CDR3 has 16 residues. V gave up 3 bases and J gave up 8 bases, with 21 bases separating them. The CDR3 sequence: CATSDPNLQRGLGYTF. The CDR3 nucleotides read TGTGCCACCAGTGATCCCAATCTGCAGCGGGGTTTGGGCTACACCTTC.

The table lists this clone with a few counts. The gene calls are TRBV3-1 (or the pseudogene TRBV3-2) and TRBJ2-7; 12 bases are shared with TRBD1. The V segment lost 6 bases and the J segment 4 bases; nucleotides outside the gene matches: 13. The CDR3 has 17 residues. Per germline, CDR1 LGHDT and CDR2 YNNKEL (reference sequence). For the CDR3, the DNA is TGTGCCAGCAGTCGCACGGGACAGGGGGCTTTTGTTTACGAGCAGTACTTC. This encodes CASSRTGQGAFVYEQYF.

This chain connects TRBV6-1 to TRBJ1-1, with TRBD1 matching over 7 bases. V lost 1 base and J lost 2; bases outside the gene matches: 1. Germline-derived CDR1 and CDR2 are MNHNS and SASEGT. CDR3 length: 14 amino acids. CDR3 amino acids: CASSEDRGNTEAFF. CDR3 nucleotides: TGTGCCAGCAGTGAAGACAGGGGTAACACTGAAGCTTTCTTT.

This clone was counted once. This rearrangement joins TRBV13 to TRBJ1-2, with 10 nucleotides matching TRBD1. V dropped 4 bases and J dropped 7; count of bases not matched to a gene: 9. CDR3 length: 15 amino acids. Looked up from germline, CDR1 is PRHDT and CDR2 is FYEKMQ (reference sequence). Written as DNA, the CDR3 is TGTGCCAGCAGCTCGACAGGGGGCAAGATTAGTGGCTACACCTTC. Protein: CASSSTGGKISGYTF.

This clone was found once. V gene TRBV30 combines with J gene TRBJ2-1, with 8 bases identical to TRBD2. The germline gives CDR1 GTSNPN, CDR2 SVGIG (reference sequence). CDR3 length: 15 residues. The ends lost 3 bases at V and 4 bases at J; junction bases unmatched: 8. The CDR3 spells CAWRSGGGPYNEQFF. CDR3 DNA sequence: TGTGCCTGGAGATCGGGGGGGGGCCCTTACAATGAGCAGTTCTTC. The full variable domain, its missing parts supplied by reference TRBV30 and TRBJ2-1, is SQTIHQWPATLVQPVGSPLSLECTVEGTSNPNLYWYRQAAGRGLQLLFYSVGIGQISSEVPQNLSASRPQDRQFILSSKKLLLSDSGFYLCAWRSGGGPYNEQFFGPGTRLTVL.

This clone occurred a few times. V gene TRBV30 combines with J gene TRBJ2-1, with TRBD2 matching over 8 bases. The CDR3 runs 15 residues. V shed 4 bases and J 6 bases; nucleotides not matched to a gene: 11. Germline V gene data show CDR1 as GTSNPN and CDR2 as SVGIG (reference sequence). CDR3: CAWKVQAGVLNEQFF. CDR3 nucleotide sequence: TGTGCCTGGAAGGTTCAAGCGGGAGTTCTCAATGAGCAGTTCTTC.

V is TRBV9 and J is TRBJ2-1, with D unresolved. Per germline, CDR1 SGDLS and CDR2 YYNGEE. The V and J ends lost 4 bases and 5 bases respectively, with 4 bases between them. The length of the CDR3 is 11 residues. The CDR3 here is CASSLNNEQFF. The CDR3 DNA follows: TGTGCCAGCAGCCTAAACAATGAGCAGTTCTTC.

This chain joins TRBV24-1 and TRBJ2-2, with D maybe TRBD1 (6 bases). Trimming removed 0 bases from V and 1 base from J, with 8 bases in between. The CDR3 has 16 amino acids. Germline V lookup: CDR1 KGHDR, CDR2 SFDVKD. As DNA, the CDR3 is TGTGCCACCAGTGATTTGACAGGGAGGAACACCGGGGAGCTGTTTTTT. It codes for CATSDLTGRNTGELFF.

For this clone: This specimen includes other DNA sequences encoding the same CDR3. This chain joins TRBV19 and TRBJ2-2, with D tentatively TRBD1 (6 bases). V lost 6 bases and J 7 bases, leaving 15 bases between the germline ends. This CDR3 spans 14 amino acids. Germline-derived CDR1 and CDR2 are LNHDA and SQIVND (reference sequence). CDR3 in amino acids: CASRDSNGYGELFF. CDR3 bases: TGTGCCAGTAGGGACAGCAACGGGTACGGGGAGCTGTTTTTT.

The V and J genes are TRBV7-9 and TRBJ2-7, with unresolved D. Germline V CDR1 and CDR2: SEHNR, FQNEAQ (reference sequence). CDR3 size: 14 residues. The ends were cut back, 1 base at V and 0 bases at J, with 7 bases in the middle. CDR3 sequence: CASSLVGSSYEQYF. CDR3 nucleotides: TGTGCCAGCAGCTTAGTTGGCTCCTCCTACGAGCAGTACTTC.

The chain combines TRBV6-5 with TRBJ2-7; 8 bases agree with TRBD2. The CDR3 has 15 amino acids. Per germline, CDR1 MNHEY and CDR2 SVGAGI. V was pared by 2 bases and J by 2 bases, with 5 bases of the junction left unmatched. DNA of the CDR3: TGTGCCAGCAGTTACCAAGCGGGAGCGGCCTACGAGCAGTACTTC. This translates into CASSYQAGAAYEQYF.

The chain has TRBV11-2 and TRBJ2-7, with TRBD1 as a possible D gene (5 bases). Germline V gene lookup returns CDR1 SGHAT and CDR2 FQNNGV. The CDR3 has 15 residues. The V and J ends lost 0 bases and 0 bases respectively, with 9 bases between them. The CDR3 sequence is CASSLETESSYEQYF. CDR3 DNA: TGTGCCAGCAGCTTAGAGACAGAGAGCTCCTACGAGCAGTACTTC.

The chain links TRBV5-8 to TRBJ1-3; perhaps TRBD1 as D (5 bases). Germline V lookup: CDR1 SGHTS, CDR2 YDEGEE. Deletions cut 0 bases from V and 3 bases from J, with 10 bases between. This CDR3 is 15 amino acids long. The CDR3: CASSLVTENGNTIYF. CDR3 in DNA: TGTGCCAGCAGCTTGGTGACAGAGAATGGAAACACCATATATTTT.

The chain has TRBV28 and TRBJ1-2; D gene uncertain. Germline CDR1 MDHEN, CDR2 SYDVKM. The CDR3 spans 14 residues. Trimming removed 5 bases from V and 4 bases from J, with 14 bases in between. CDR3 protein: CASSPVRGLYGYTF. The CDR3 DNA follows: TGTGCCAGCAGTCCCGTGCGGGGTCTCTATGGCTACACCTTC.

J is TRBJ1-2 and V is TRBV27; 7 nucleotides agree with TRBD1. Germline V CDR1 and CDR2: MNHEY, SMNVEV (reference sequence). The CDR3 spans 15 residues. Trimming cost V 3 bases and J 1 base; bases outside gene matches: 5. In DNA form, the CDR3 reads TGTGCCAGCAGTTTCTCAGGGGGACTTAACTATGGCTACACCTTC. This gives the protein CASSFSGGLNYGYTF.

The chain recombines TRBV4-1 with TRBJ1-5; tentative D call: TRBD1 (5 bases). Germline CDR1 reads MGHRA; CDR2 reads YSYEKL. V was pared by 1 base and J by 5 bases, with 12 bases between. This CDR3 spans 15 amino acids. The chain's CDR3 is CASSQVTGVHQPQHF. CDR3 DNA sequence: TGCGCCAGCAGCCAAGTGACGGGGGTACATCAGCCCCAGCATTTT.

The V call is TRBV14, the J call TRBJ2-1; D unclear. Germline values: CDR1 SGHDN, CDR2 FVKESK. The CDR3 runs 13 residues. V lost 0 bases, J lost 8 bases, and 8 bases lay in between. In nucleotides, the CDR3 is TGTGCCAGCAGCCAAGAAGAGGTGCATGAGCAGTTCTTC. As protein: CASSQEEVHEQFF.

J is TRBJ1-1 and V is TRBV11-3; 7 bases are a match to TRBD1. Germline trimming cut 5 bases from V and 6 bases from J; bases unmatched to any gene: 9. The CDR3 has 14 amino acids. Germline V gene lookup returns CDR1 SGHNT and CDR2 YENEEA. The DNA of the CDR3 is TGTGCCAGCAGCCAGTCCGTCCAGGGGGCTGAAGCTTTCTTT. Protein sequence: CASSQSVQGAEAFF.

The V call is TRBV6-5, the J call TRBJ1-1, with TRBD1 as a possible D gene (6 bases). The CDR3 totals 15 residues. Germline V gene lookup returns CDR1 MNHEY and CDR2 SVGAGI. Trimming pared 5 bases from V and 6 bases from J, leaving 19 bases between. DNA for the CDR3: TGTGCCAGCAGTCCTAATCGACAGGCGGTGTCTGAAGCTTTCTTT. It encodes CASSPNRQAVSEAFF.

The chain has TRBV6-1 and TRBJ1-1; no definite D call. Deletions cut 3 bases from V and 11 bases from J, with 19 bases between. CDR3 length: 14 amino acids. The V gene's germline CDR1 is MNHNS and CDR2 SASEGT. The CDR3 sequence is CASSEFQESRDAFF. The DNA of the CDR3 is TGTGCCAGCAGTGAGTTCCAGGAATCCCGTGACGCTTTCTTT.